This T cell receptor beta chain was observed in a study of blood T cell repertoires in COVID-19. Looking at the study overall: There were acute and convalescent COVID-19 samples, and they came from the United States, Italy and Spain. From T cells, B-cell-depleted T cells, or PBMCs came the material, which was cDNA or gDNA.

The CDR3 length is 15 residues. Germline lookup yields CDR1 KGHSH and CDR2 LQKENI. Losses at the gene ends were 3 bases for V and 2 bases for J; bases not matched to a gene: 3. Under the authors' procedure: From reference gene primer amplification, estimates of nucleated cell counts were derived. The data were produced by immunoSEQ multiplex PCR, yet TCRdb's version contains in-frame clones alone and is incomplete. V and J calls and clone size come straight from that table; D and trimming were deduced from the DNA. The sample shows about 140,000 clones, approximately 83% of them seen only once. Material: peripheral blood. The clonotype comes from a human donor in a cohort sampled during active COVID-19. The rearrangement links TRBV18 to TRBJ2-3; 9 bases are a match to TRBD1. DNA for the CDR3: TGTGCCAGCTCACCCTGGGACAGGGCCACAGATACGCAGTATTTT. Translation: CASSPWDRATDTQYF. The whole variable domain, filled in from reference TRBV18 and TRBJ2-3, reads NAGVMQNPRHLVRRRGQEARLRCSPMKGHSHVYWYRQLPEEGLKFMVYLQKENIIDESGMPKERFSAEFPKEGPSILRIQQVVRGDSAAYFCASSPWDRATDTQYFGPGTRLTVL.